There are many counts of the clone carrying this T cell receptor beta chain. The antigen is undetermined. The entry originates in a study of T cells after posttransplantation cyclophosphamide. Whole-study findings and limits: Donor CD8+ memory clones often dominated recipient blood repertoires at later times. Recipient CMV seropositivity and CMV reactivation strongly tracked TRB clonality. TRB overlap between skin or GI tissue T cells and blood was limited.

This CDR3 is 12 amino acids long. Germline V gives CDR1 SQVTM, CDR2 ANQGSEA. V was clipped by 2 bases and J by 13 bases, with 15 bases between them. Only in-frame clones appear in the TCRdb table, and some are missing; sequencing was by immunoSEQ multiplex PCR. This sample has 40,000 to 60,000 clones, each found more than once. On the day of bone marrow donation, the related graft donor provided peripheral blood. The sequenced material came from PBMCs. This chain uses TRBV29-1 with TRBJ2-1; possibly TRBD2 for D (6 bases). The TCR comes from a man aged 35 to 55 in good health, CMV-negative, and a related stem cell transplant donor. The DNA for the CDR3 is TGCAGCGTTGAAAGGACGGGAGTATCCCAGTTCTTC. It is translated as CSVERTGVSQFF.